Below are 19 T cell receptor beta chains sequenced from a single sample in a study of cytomegalovirus exposure and HLA in healthy donors. The PCR used 60 Vbeta and 13 Jbeta primers. TCRdb keeps only in-frame clones here, not all; method: immunoSEQ multiplex PCR. The sample contains about 110,000 clones, 75% of which appear only once. Sequenced sample: PBMCs. Receptor source: a male donor in good health and CMV-seropositive.

The gene calls are TRBV13 and TRBJ2-7, with TRBD2 matching 10 bases. Germline values: CDR1 PRHDT, CDR2 FYEKMQ (reference sequence). The CDR3 is 16 amino acids. With V trimmed by 5 bases and J by 3 bases, 10 bases remained unmatched. CDR3 bases: TGTGCCAGCAGCCCCCCGGTGCTAGCGGGAGTCTACGAGCAGTACTTC. Translation gives CASSPPVLAGVYEQYF. Filled out from reference TRBV13 and TRBJ2-7, the complete variable domain reads AAGVIQSPRHLIKEKRETATLKCYPIPRHDTVYWYQQGPGQDPQFLISFYEKMQSDKGSIPDRFSAQQFSDYHSELNMSSLELGDSALYFCASSPPVLAGVYEQYFGPGTRLTVT.

The gene calls are TRBV27 and TRBJ2-7, with a possible D match to TRBD2 (6 bases). In germline, CDR1 is MNHEY, CDR2 SMNVEV (reference sequence). Trimming removed 6 bases at V and 3 bases at J, with 21 bases between. CDR3 size: 16 residues. The chain's CDR3 is CASRPSTASANYEQYF. The CDR3 coding sequence is TGTGCCAGCAGACCCTCGACGGCTAGCGCAAACTACGAGCAGTACTTC.

The V and J genes are TRBV5-1 and TRBJ1-4; D is unresolved. Germline CDR1 reads SGHRS; CDR2 reads YFSETQ. Trimming pared 4 bases from V and 8 bases from J, leaving 15 bases between. The CDR3 has 14 amino acids. This CDR3 is CASSVGAVGEKLFF. The CDR3 DNA reads TGCGCCAGCAGCGTGGGAGCGGTGGGAGAAAAACTGTTTTTT.

This clone was seen just once. The rearrangement links TRBV7-9 to TRBJ2-7; 9 bases align to TRBD1. Germline V lookup: CDR1 SEHNR, CDR2 FQNEAQ (reference sequence). J was trimmed by 6 bases and V by 10 bases; bases with no gene match: 13. CDR3 length: 14 amino acids. This CDR3 reads CATSEGTGRSEQYF. For the CDR3, the DNA is TGTGCCACCTCGGAGGGGACAGGGCGTAGCGAGCAGTACTTC.

The chain has TRBV5-6 and TRBJ2-2; 9 bases are shared with TRBD2. V gave up 1 base and J gave up 7 bases; unmatched junction bases: 8. CDR3 length: 16 amino acids. CDR1 and CDR2 from the germline V gene are SGHDT and YYEEEE. The DNA of the CDR3 is TGTGCCAGCAGCTTGTGGGGACTAGCTGGAGTCGGGGAGCTGTTTTTT. Its translation is CASSLWGLAGVGELFF.

V gene TRBV4-3 combines with J gene TRBJ2-2, with 13 bases lining up with TRBD2. V gave up 3 bases and J gave up 5 bases; unmatched junction bases: 3. This CDR3 has 16 residues. The germline gives CDR1 LGHNA, CDR2 YSLEER. CDR3 amino acids: CASSQGLAGLTGELFF. The CDR3 DNA is TGCGCCAGCAGCCAGGGACTAGCGGGACTTACCGGGGAGCTGTTTTTT.

The J gene is TRBJ2-1, the V gene TRBV28, with D maybe TRBD2 (6 bases). The ends were cut back, 3 bases at V and 5 bases at J, with 14 bases in the middle. This CDR3 has 15 residues. Looked up from germline, CDR1 is MDHEN and CDR2 is SYDVKM. The CDR3 nucleotides read TGTGCCAGCAGTTTTGGTCTGTTAGCGGACAATGAGCAGTTCTTC. It specifies CASSFGLLADNEQFF.

This clone was found a few times. V and J are TRBV7-9 and TRBJ1-1; the D is unclear. V was trimmed by 0 bases and J by 6 bases, leaving 11 bases between them. The CDR3 runs to 14 residues. Germline values: CDR1 SEHNR, CDR2 FQNEAQ (reference sequence). For the CDR3, the DNA is TGTGCCAGCAGCTTAGCGGTGGGAGGTCCTGAAGCTTTCTTT. Its protein is CASSLAVGGPEAFF.

The chain recombines TRBV13 with TRBJ2-7, with D possibly being TRBD2 (5 bases). The CDR3 loop spans 16 amino acids. Trimming pared 3 bases from V and 1 base from J, leaving 16 bases between. Looked up from germline, CDR1 is PRHDT and CDR2 is FYEKMQ (reference sequence). The CDR3 here is CASSFKAGSASYEQYF. The CDR3 bases are TGTGCCAGCAGCTTCAAGGCGGGCTCAGCTTCCTACGAGCAGTACTTC. The full variable domain, its missing parts supplied by reference TRBV13 and TRBJ2-7, is AAGVIQSPRHLIKEKRETATLKCYPIPRHDTVYWYQQGPGQDPQFLISFYEKMQSDKGSIPDRFSAQQFSDYHSELNMSSLELGDSALYFCASSFKAGSASYEQYFGPGTRLTVT.

The chain recombines TRBV11-2 with TRBJ2-7; 13 bases are a match to TRBD2. Germline V gene sequence: CDR1 SGHAT, CDR2 FQNNGV. V lost 4 bases to trimming and J lost 2 bases; unmatched junction nucleotides: 2. The CDR3 is 15 residues long. DNA of the CDR3: TGTGCCAGCAGCTGGACTAGCGGGAGTCCCTACGAGCAGTACTTC. Amino acid sequence: CASSWTSGSPYEQYF.

With regard to this clone: Other DNA sequences from this sample encode an identical CDR3 as well. This chain links TRBV19 with TRBJ1-1, with TRBD1 as a possible D gene (5 bases). The CDR3 consists of 14 residues. Germline V CDR1 and CDR2: LNHDA, SQIVND (reference sequence). The V and J ends lost 8 bases and 1 base respectively, with 14 bases between them. CDR3 sequence: CASSAQGPNTEAFF. The CDR3, as DNA: TGTGCCAGTTCGGCGCAGGGCCCGAACACTGAAGCTTTCTTT.

V gene TRBV6-6 combines with J gene TRBJ1-5, with no clear D. Trimming shortened V by 2 bases and J by 0 bases, and 8 bases separated the two germline ends. There are 15 residues in the CDR3. Germline loops: CDR1 MNHNY, CDR2 SVGAGI (reference sequence). The CDR3 DNA follows: TGTGCCAGCAGTTACGTGCAGGATAGCAATCAGCCCCAGCATTTT. Protein product: CASSYVQDSNQPQHF.

The chain recombines TRBV29-1 with TRBJ2-2; the match to TRBD1 covers 8 bases. In germline, CDR1 is SQVTM, CDR2 ANQGSEA. Trimming removed 6 bases from V and 4 bases from J; junction bases left unmatched: 7. The CDR3 is 14 residues long. DNA of the CDR3: TGCAGCGTGGGGGTGACAGGGGTCACCGGGGAGCTGTTTTTT. Its protein is CSVGVTGVTGELFF.

The chain joins TRBV4-3 to TRBJ1-2; TRBD1 matches at 8 bases. CDR1 is LGHNA and CDR2 is YSLEER in the germline V gene. This CDR3 has 17 amino acids. J gave up 3 bases and V 0 bases, and 9 bases lay outside the gene matches. The CDR3 reads CASSQEGTRGRDYGYTF. The CDR3, as DNA: TGCGCCAGCAGCCAAGAAGGGACCAGGGGGCGGGACTATGGCTACACCTTC.

This rearrangement joins TRBV4-3 to TRBJ2-7; 7 bases align to TRBD2. The CDR3 contains 14 residues. The J segment lost 3 bases and the V segment lost 1 base, leaving 3 bases of the junction unmatched. Germline V lookup: CDR1 LGHNA, CDR2 YSLEER. CDR3 region: CASSQARDYYEQYF. In DNA, the CDR3 is TGCGCCAGCAGCCAAGCCCGGGACTACTACGAGCAGTACTTC.

This clone was recorded a few times. The rearrangement uses TRBV9 and TRBJ1-1; D remains unclear. V was shortened by 6 bases and J by 3 bases, with 15 bases between the two germline ends. This CDR3 is built from 14 residues. The V gene's germline CDR1 is SGDLS and CDR2 YYNGEE. The CDR3 DNA reads as TGTGCCAGCAACAACCTAGAGCGGGACACTGAAGCTTTCTTT. Residues: CASNNLERDTEAFF. The full variable domain, with the rest looked up from reference TRBV9 and TRBJ1-1, is DSGVTQTPKHLITATGQRVTLRCSPRSGDLSVYWYQQSLDQGLQFLIQYYNGEERAKGNILERFSAQQFPDLHSELNLSSLELGDSALYFCASNNLERDTEAFFGQGTRLTVV.

The V and J genes are TRBV28 and TRBJ2-7; D not resolved. Germline V gene lookup returns CDR1 MDHEN and CDR2 SYDVKM. The CDR3 length is 14 residues. V lost 6 bases and J lost 2, with 14 bases in between. The CDR3 nucleotides are TGTGCCAGCAGCCCCCCCTTCTTTGCCTACGAGCAGTACTTC. This encodes CASSPPFFAYEQYF.

The V and J genes are TRBV5-1 and TRBJ2-7; TRBD1 agrees at 7 bases. Germline-derived CDR1 and CDR2 are SGHRS and YFSETQ. V lost 3 bases, J lost 0 bases, and 6 bases stayed unmatched. This CDR3 region has 15 residues. The CDR3: CASSSGQSSSYEQYF. The CDR3 region has the DNA TGCGCCAGCAGCTCGGGACAGTCCAGCTCCTACGAGCAGTACTTC.

The V call is TRBV15, the J call TRBJ1-1; D unresolved. CDR1 is LNHNV, CDR2 YYDKDF, per germline (reference sequence). V was trimmed by 3 bases and J by 6 bases, leaving 8 bases between them. There are 12 residues in the CDR3. In DNA form, the CDR3 reads TGTGCCACCAGCAGCCGAACGGCTGAAGCTTTCTTT. It specifies CATSSRTAEAFF. Full variable domain (rest looked up from reference TRBV15 and TRBJ1-1): DAMVIQNPRYQVTQFGKPVTLSCSQTLNHNVMYWYQQKSSQAPKLLFHYYDKDFNNEADTPDNFQSRRPNTSFCFLDIRSPGLGDTAMYLCATSSRTAEAFFGQGTRLTVV.